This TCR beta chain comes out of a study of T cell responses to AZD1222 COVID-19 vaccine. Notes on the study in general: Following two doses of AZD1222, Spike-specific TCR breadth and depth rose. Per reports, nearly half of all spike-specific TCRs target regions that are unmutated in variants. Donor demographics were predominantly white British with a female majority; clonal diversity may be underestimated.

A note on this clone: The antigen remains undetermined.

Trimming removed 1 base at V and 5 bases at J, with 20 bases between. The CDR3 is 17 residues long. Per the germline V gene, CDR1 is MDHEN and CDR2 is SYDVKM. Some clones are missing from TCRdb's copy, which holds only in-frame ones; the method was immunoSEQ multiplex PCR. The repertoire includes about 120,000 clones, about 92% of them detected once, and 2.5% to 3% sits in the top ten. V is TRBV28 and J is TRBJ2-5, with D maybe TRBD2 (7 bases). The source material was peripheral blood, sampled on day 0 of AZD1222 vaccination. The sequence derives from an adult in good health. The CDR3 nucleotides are TGTGCCAGCAGTTTATTCCCGCCTAGGGGAGGGGGGGAGACCCAGTACTTC. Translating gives CASSLFPPRGGGETQYF. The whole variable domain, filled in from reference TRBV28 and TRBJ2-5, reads DVKVTQSSRYLVKRTGEKVFLECVQDMDHENMFWYRQDPGLGLRLIYFSYDVKMKEKGDIPEGYSVSREKKERFSLILESASTNQTSMYLCASSLFPPRGGGETQYFGPGTRLLVL.